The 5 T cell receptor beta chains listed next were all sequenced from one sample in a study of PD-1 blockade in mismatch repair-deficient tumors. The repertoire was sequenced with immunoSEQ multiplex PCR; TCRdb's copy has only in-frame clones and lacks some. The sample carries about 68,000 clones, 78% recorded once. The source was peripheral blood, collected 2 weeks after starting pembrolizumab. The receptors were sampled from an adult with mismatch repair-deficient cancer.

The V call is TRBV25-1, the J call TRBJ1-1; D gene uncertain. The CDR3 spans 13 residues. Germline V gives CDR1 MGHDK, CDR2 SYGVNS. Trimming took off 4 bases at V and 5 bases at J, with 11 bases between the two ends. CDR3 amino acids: CASSGRGGTEAFF. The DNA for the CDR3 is TGTGCCAGCAGTGGCCGGGGTGGGACTGAAGCTTTCTTT.

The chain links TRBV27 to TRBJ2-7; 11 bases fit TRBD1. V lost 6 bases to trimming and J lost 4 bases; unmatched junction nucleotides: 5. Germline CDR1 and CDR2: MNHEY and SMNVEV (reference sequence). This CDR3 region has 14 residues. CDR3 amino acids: CASSSGQGAYEQYF. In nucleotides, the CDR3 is TGTGCCAGCAGCTCCGGACAGGGGGCGTACGAGCAGTACTTC.

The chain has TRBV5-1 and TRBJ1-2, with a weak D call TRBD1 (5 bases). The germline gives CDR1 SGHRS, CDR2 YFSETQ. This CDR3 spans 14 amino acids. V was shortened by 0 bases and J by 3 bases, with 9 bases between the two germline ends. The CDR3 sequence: CASSLVDTDYGYTF. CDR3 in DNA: TGCGCCAGCAGCTTGGTGGACACGGACTATGGCTACACCTTC.

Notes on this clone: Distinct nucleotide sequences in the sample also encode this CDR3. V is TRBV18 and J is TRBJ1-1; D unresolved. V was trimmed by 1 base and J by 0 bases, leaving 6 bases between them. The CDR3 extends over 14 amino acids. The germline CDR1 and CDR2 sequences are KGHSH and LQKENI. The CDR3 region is CASSPQKMNTEAFF. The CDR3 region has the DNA TGTGCCAGCTCACCACAGAAGATGAACACTGAAGCTTTCTTT.

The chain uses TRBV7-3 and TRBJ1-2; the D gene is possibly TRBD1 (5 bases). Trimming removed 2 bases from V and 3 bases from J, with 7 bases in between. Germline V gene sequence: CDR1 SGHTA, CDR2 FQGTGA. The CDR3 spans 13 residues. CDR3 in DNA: TGTGCCAGCAGCTTAGGCAGGGACTATGGCTACACCTTC. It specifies CASSLGRDYGYTF.